These 6 T cell receptor beta chains share one sample of origin, sequenced in a study of shared clonotypes between healthy human individuals. Method: immunoSEQ multiplex PCR; TCRdb's copy keeps in-frame clones and lacks some. The sample includes approximately 2,000,000 clones, 85% to 95% of them seen just once. Sequencing was performed on naive CD4+ T cells from PBMCs. Subset reported: CD45RA+ positively selected. All receptors come from a man between 18 and 29 years old in good health. Some clones in this sample may be carry-over from other donors' samples.

The V gene is TRBV28, the J gene TRBJ1-5, with 7 bases fitting TRBD1. The CDR3 covers 15 residues. The V gene end was trimmed by 6 bases and the J gene end by 2 bases; junction bases not matched to a gene: 7. Germline V gene data show CDR1 as MDHEN and CDR2 as SYDVKM. The CDR3 sequence: CASSITGVGNQPQHF. DNA for the CDR3: TGTGCCAGCAGCATCACAGGGGTAGGCAATCAGCCCCAGCATTTT.

Notes on this clone: Other DNA sequences in the same sample also yield this CDR3. The chain recombines TRBV28 with TRBJ2-7; tentatively, D is TRBD2 (7 bases). Germline CDR1 reads MDHEN; CDR2 reads SYDVKM. Between the trimmed V and J ends, which lost 5 bases and 2 bases, there was a span of 13 bases. The CDR3 totals 14 residues. CDR3: CASSSGTTTYEQYF. The CDR3 DNA sequence: TGTGCCAGCAGTAGCGGGACAACCACCTACGAGCAGTACTTC.

This clone was found once. The gene calls are TRBV9 and TRBJ2-1, with a tentative D call TRBD2 (6 bases). The germline gives CDR1 SGDLS, CDR2 YYNGEE. Deletions cut 2 bases from V and 4 bases from J, with 10 bases between. The CDR3 runs 14 residues. CDR3 in amino acids: CASSVRAGYNEQFF. The CDR3 DNA reads as TGTGCCAGCAGCGTCCGGGCGGGATACAATGAGCAGTTCTTC.

On this clone: The junction does not match germline at one end; this may be a read error. V is TRBV7-2 and J is TRBJ2-3, with 12 bases fitting TRBD2. This CDR3 contains 15 residues. From germline, CDR1 is SGHTA and CDR2 FQGNSA. The CDR3, as DNA: TGTGCCAGCAGCTCCAGCCCGACTAGCGGGAGCGGGAGGGATTTT. It codes for CASSSSPTSGSGRDF.

V gene TRBV9 combines with J gene TRBJ2-7; the match to TRBD1 covers 9 bases. CDR1 and CDR2 (germline): SGDLS, YYNGEE. Trimming took 5 bases from V and 5 from J; bases not matched to a gene: 2. The CDR3 has 12 amino acids. CDR3 amino acids: CASSRDRDEQYF. The CDR3 DNA follows: TGTGCCAGCAGTCGGGACAGGGACGAGCAGTACTTC.

This clone has only a few counts. The chain recombines TRBV30 with TRBJ1-5; unclear D gene. The V and J ends lost 2 bases and 0 bases respectively, with 8 bases between them. CDR3 length: 14 residues. The germline V gene has CDR1 GTSNPN and CDR2 SVGIG (reference sequence). The CDR3 is CAWSRRLSNQPQHF. The DNA of the CDR3 is TGTGCCTGGAGTCGGAGACTTAGCAATCAGCCCCAGCATTTT. The full variable domain, in which reference TRBV30 and TRBJ1-5 provide the parts outside the CDR3, is SQTIHQWPATLVQPVGSPLSLECTVEGTSNPNLYWYRQAAGRGLQLLFYSVGIGQISSEVPQNLSASRPQDRQFILSSKKLLLSDSGFYLCAWSRRLSNQPQHFGDGTRLSIL.